Following are 17 T cell receptor beta chains from one sample sequenced in a study of human T cells and chemical hapten exposure. A single record per CDR3 protein comes from TCRdb applying MiXCR to the RACE reads. The repertoire includes a few hundred thousand distinct CDR3 sequences, roughly 6% of them detected once, and over 7% sits in the top ten. Time point noted: pre-sensitization, week 0. Treatment reported: therapeutic diphenylcyclopropenone sensitization with weekly scalp DPC. The specimen was whole blood, collected in connection with sensitization to the hapten diphenylcyclopropenone (DPC). Receptor source: a woman younger than 30 with alopecia areata. Some clones in this sample may be carry-over from other donors' samples.

The genes are TRBV14 and TRBJ1-4; D is perhaps TRBD1 (5 bases). The CDR3 consists of 16 residues. CDR1 is SGHDN and CDR2 is FVKESK in the germline V gene. V lost 2 bases to trimming and J lost 5 bases, with 15 bases between them. CDR3 sequence reads: CASSQNAGTGNEKLFF. CDR3 bases: TGTGCCAGCAGCCAAAACGCCGGGACGGGGAATGAAAAACTGTTTTTT.

This chain joins TRBV27 and TRBJ2-7; 9 bases match TRBD1. The CDR3 loop spans 14 amino acids. Germline-derived CDR1 and CDR2 are MNHEY and SMNVEV (reference sequence). The ends lost 2 bases at V and 4 bases at J; junction bases unmatched: 3. This CDR3 reads CASSLVTGGYEQYF. CDR3 nucleotides: TGTGCCAGCAGTTTAGTGACAGGGGGTTACGAGCAGTACTTC.

This clonotype has ten or more counts. This chain uses TRBV6-2 or TRBV6-3 with TRBJ2-1, with TRBD2 identical over 12 bases. V lost 7 bases and J lost 4; bases outside the gene matches: 5. This CDR3 spans 15 amino acids. Germline loops: CDR1 MNHEY, CDR2 SVGEGT. This CDR3 reads CASTNGLAGYNEQFF. Here the CDR3 DNA reads TGTGCCAGCACCAACGGACTAGCGGGATACAATGAGCAGTTCTTC.

This chain uses TRBV4-1 with TRBJ1-3, with 10 bases fitting TRBD1. Germline loops: CDR1 MGHRA, CDR2 YSYEKL. This CDR3 has 18 amino acids. V lost 1 base to trimming and J lost 0 bases; unmatched junction nucleotides: 6. This CDR3 reads CASSQGGQGVLSGNTIYF. DNA for the CDR3: TGCGCCAGCAGCCAAGGTGGACAGGGGGTTCTCTCTGGAAACACCATATATTTT.

This clonotype was seen many times. The V gene is TRBV28, the J gene TRBJ1-3, with D possibly TRBD1 on 5 matching bases. The CDR3 contains 16 residues. The V and J ends lost 7 bases and 0 bases respectively, with 16 bases between them. CDR1 is MDHEN, CDR2 SYDVKM, per germline. The CDR3 DNA follows: TGTGCCAGCATCTCAGGGAATGGGGTCTCTGGAAACACCATATATTTT. Translation: CASISGNGVSGNTIYF.

This clonotype was counted at least ten times. The chain has TRBV12-3 or TRBV12-4 and TRBJ1-6, with D uncertain. This CDR3 spans 14 amino acids. Deletions cut 7 bases from V and 6 bases from J, with 13 bases between. The CDR3 nucleotides read TGTGCCAGCATGCTGACGGAACCTAATTCACCCCTCCACTTT. Its translation: CASMLTEPNSPLHF.

The V and J genes are TRBV9 and TRBJ1-3; D is undetermined. The CDR3 extends over 14 amino acids. V was cut by 0 bases and J by 0 bases, with 4 bases left in between. Germline V gives CDR1 SGDLS, CDR2 YYNGEE. CDR3 in amino acids: CASSVGDSGNTIYF. The CDR3 coding sequence is TGTGCCAGCAGCGTAGGGGACTCTGGAAACACCATATATTTT. Variable domain in full (rest from reference TRBV9 and TRBJ1-3): DSGVTQTPKHLITATGQRVTLRCSPRSGDLSVYWYQQSLDQGLQFLIQYYNGEERAKGNILERFSAQQFPDLHSELNLSSLELGDSALYFCASSVGDSGNTIYFGEGSWLTVV.

V usage is TRBV7-6 and J usage is TRBJ2-3; possible D gene TRBD2, 5 bases. V dropped 1 base and J dropped 7 bases, with 9 bases sitting between them. This CDR3 region has 13 residues. Germline CDR1 is SGHVS and CDR2 is FNYEAQ. CDR3 protein: CASSLGAVNTQYF. The CDR3 coding sequence is TGTGCCAGCAGCTTAGGAGCGGTAAATACGCAGTATTTT.

This clonotype was counted only a few times. The V and J genes are TRBV11-1 and TRBJ1-1; weak D call: TRBD1 (5 bases). This CDR3 comprises 16 residues. Germline V lookup: CDR1 SGHAT, CDR2 FQDESV (reference sequence). V lost 2 bases and J 6 bases, leaving 19 bases between the germline ends. The CDR3: CASSLRQSGFWAEAFF. The CDR3 bases are TGTGCCAGCAGCTTACGGCAGTCAGGGTTCTGGGCTGAAGCTTTCTTT. The variable domain in full, with the rest retrieved from reference TRBV11-1 and TRBJ1-1, is EAEVAQSPRYKITEKSQAVAFWCDPISGHATLYWYRQILGQGPELLVQFQDESVVDDSQLPKDRFSAERLKGVDSTLKIQPAELGDSAMYLCASSLRQSGFWAEAFFGQGTRLTVV.

This chain joins TRBV12-3 or TRBV12-4 and TRBJ1-5, with D possibly being TRBD1 (5 bases). This CDR3 is built from 15 residues. Trimming cost V 6 bases and J 0 bases, with 12 bases left between them. The CDR3 nucleotides read TGTGCCAGCAGGCAGGGCCCCTATAGCAATCAGCCCCAGCATTTT. It codes for CASRQGPYSNQPQHF.

This clonotype has only a few counts. The gene calls are TRBV6-6 and TRBJ1-3; no reliable D call. The germline CDR1 and CDR2 sequences are MNHNY and SVGAGI (reference sequence). V was pared by 6 bases and J by 0 bases, with 18 bases between. The CDR3 sequence is 17 residues long. The CDR3 region has the DNA TGTGCCAGCAGGGATGGTAAGAGGAGGAGCTCTGGAAACACCATATATTTT. This encodes CASRDGKRRSSGNTIYF.

This clonotype has ten or more counts. The genes are TRBV21-1 and TRBJ1-6; the D call of TRBD1 is as the table states it, not checked on the DNA. TRBV21-1 is reported as a pseudogene. This CDR3 contains 14 residues. The CDR3 here is CATPGTAGHSPLHF. CDR3 nucleotides: TGTGCCACCCCCGGGACGGCAGGTCACTCACCCCTCCACTTT.

There are a few counts of this clonotype. The chain carries TRBV27 and TRBJ2-7; TRBD2 matches at 13 bases. Trimming took 5 bases from V and 2 from J; bases not matched to a gene: 3. Germline loops: CDR1 MNHEY, CDR2 SMNVEV (reference sequence). The CDR3 sequence is 15 residues long. The CDR3 here is CASSVGLAGTYEQYF. CDR3 coding DNA: TGTGCCAGCAGTGTGGGACTAGCGGGGACCTACGAGCAGTACTTC.

This clonotype was picked up a small number of times. The rearrangement uses TRBV29-1 and TRBJ1-4; D is perhaps TRBD1 (5 bases). Germline CDR1 SQVTM, CDR2 ANQGSEA. The CDR3 totals 16 residues. The germline V and J ends were trimmed by 5 bases and 1 base, with 17 bases remaining between them. CDR3 amino acids: CSVPTLGGGTNEKLFF. The CDR3 DNA is TGCAGCGTTCCTACTCTGGGGGGGGGAACTAATGAAAAACTGTTTTTT.

This clonotype showed up many times. V and J are TRBV5-1 and TRBJ2-3, with 9 bases fitting TRBD2. CDR3 length: 16 residues. The V gene end was trimmed by 4 bases and the J gene end by 0 bases; junction bases not matched to a gene: 6. Germline CDR1 and CDR2: SGHRS and YFSETQ. DNA of the CDR3: TGCGCCAGCAGCCTCGGGACTAGCAGCAGCACAGATACGCAGTATTTT. Protein sequence: CASSLGTSSSTDTQYF.

This clonotype was seen ten or more times. V gene TRBV29-1 combines with J gene TRBJ1-1; 9 bases are shared with TRBD1. The junction had 10 bases not matched to a gene; V was cut back by 4 bases and J by 7 bases. Germline V gene data show CDR1 as SQVTM and CDR2 as ANQGSEA. The length of the CDR3 is 14 residues. The CDR3 sequence is CSVVLQGARDEAFF. DNA for the CDR3: TGCAGCGTTGTACTACAGGGGGCGAGAGATGAAGCTTTCTTT.

The V gene is TRBV12-3 or TRBV12-4, the J gene TRBJ1-5; no reliable D call. Trimming pared 4 bases from V and 4 bases from J, leaving 8 bases between. The CDR3 has 13 amino acids. CDR3 nucleotide sequence: TGTGCCAGCAGTTCTCAGGATAATCAGCCCCAGCATTTT. Protein sequence: CASSSQDNQPQHF.